These 27 T cell receptor beta chains originate from one sample sequenced in a study of identical twins. A single record per CDR3 protein comes from TCRdb applying MiXCR to the 5' RACE reads. This sample yields 400,000 to 650,000 distinct CDR3 sequences, of which under 25% are seen a single time; 0.91% belongs to the top ten. The same data also contributed to another study, on T cells expressing NK-cell markers.

The sequenced sample consisted of CD4+ T cells sorted from blood. The receptor source for this set is a woman under 30 in good health.

Written as DNA, the CDR3 is TGCAGTGCTATAATGGGCGGGGGCACAGATACGCAGTATTTT. This gives the protein CSAIMGGGTDTQYF. The V call is TRBV20-1, the J call TRBJ2-3; D is possibly TRBD2 (6 bases). The germline V gene encodes CDR1 DFQATT and CDR2 SNEGSKA (reference sequence). With 4 bases removed from V and 1 base from J, the gap between germline ends came to 12 bases. This CDR3 contains 14 residues.

This chain links TRBV7-2 with TRBJ1-1, with 11 bases aligning to TRBD1. Germline V gene sequence: CDR1 SGHTA, CDR2 FQGNSA. Losses at the gene ends were 0 bases for V and 11 bases for J; bases not matched to a gene: 8. This CDR3 has 15 amino acids. CDR3: CASSLAAGTGGTAFF. For the CDR3, the DNA is TGTGCCAGCAGCTTAGCCGCGGGGACAGGGGGGACGGCTTTCTTT.

This clonotype was picked up a small number of times. The rearrangement links TRBV11-3 to TRBJ2-6; maybe TRBD1 (6 bases). Trimming stripped 2 bases from V and 2 bases from J, with 10 bases between. This CDR3 spans 16 amino acids. CDR1 and CDR2 from the germline V gene are SGHNT and YENEEA. This CDR3 reads CASSLTGTPGANVLTF. The DNA for the CDR3 is TGTGCCAGCAGCTTAACTGGGACACCTGGGGCCAACGTCCTGACTTTC.

In its sample, this clonotype was seen a few times. V gene TRBV12-3 or TRBV12-4 combines with J gene TRBJ1-2, with 10 bases matching TRBD1. The J segment lost 6 bases and the V segment lost 6 bases, leaving 4 bases of the junction unmatched. The CDR3 spans 13 residues. The CDR3 DNA reads as TGTGCCAGCAGCGCCGGGACAGGGGATGGCTACACCTTC. It encodes CASSAGTGDGYTF.

The rearrangement links TRBV5-6 to TRBJ2-7, with D perhaps TRBD2 (6 bases). CDR3 size: 15 residues. Trimming removed 2 bases at V and 2 bases at J, with 14 bases between. Germline CDR1 SGHDT, CDR2 YYEEEE. CDR3: CASSLGGYMAYEQYF. The CDR3 DNA reads as TGTGCCAGCAGCTTAGGAGGGTATATGGCCTACGAGCAGTACTTC.

This clonotype was observed a few times. CDR3 sequence: CASSRQSGRTDTQYF. CDR3 coding DNA: TGCGCCAGCAGCCGCCAAAGCGGGAGGACAGATACGCAGTATTTT. The gene calls are TRBV4-3 and TRBJ2-3; TRBD2 agrees at 9 bases. V shed 4 bases and J 3 bases; nucleotides not matched to a gene: 5. Germline V gene lookup returns CDR1 LGHNA and CDR2 YSLEER. There are 15 residues in the CDR3.

This CDR3 reads CASSLDPSRINTQYF. CDR3 coding DNA: TGTGCCAGCAGCTTGGACCCCTCGAGGATCAATACGCAGTATTTT. The J gene is TRBJ2-3, the V gene TRBV5-6; D gene uncertain. Looked up from germline, CDR1 is SGHDT and CDR2 is YYEEEE. The CDR3 is made up of 15 amino acids. V lost 0 bases and J 7 bases, leaving 15 bases between the germline ends.

This rearrangement joins TRBV12-3 or TRBV12-4 to TRBJ2-7, with 10 bases fitting TRBD1. The CDR3 is 15 residues long. J lost 2 bases, V lost 6 bases, and 7 bases had no gene match. The CDR3 reads CASRGQGIGPYEQYF. The CDR3 bases are TGTGCCAGCAGGGGACAGGGGATCGGCCCCTACGAGCAGTACTTC.

This clonotype was seen a single time. The chain joins TRBV7-9 to TRBJ2-3; 9 nucleotides line up with TRBD2. The V and J ends lost 7 bases and 7 bases, in that order; junction bases with no gene match: 9. The germline V gene encodes CDR1 SEHNR and CDR2 FQNEAQ (reference sequence). There are 14 residues in the CDR3. This CDR3 is CASTGTSRFHTQYF. The CDR3 nucleotides are TGTGCCAGCACCGGGACTAGCAGGTTCCATACGCAGTATTTT.

The chain's CDR3 is CASSPPYRTDTEAFF. As DNA, the CDR3 is TGTGCCAGCAGTCCCCCGTACCGTACGGACACTGAAGCTTTCTTT. This chain uses TRBV12-3 or TRBV12-4 with TRBJ1-1; D unresolved. Trimming took 5 bases from V and 3 from J, leaving 16 bases between them. The CDR3 totals 15 residues.

The genes are TRBV20-1 and TRBJ2-5; TRBD2 is a possible D gene (6 bases). V was shortened by 8 bases and J by 5 bases, with 21 bases between the two germline ends. The CDR3 contains 14 residues. Germline V gene sequence: CDR1 DFQATT, CDR2 SNEGSKA (reference sequence). The CDR3, as DNA: TGCAGTCCGAGAGGCGGGGACTCTTGGGAGACCCAGTACTTC. Translation gives CSPRGGDSWETQYF.

The CDR3: CSARDFTRGSYNEQFF. In DNA, the CDR3 is TGCAGTGCTAGAGATTTCACGCGGGGCTCCTACAATGAGCAGTTCTTC. The chain is built from TRBV20-1 and TRBJ2-1; D is perhaps TRBD2 (6 bases). The germline V gene encodes CDR1 DFQATT and CDR2 SNEGSKA (reference sequence). Trimming shortened V by 0 bases and J by 0 bases, and 12 bases separated the two germline ends. The CDR3 extends over 16 amino acids.

This clonotype was found a few times. The rearrangement uses TRBV12-3 or TRBV12-4 and TRBJ1-2; D is possibly TRBD1 (6 bases). CDR3 length: 14 amino acids. V lost 4 bases and J 4 bases, leaving 13 bases between the germline ends. The CDR3 bases are TGTGCCAGCAGTTACGGCAGGGGTGCCTATGGCTACACCTTC. It is translated as CASSYGRGAYGYTF.

The J gene is TRBJ2-7, the V gene TRBV12-3 or TRBV12-4; D may be TRBD2 (6 bases). The V and J ends lost 2 bases and 5 bases respectively, with 19 bases between them. The CDR3 totals 16 residues. The CDR3 loop reads CASSLRTGRGPNEQYF. The CDR3 nucleotides read TGTGCCAGCAGTTTACGGACCGGGCGGGGTCCTAACGAGCAGTACTTC.

The chain uses TRBV9 and TRBJ2-1, with TRBD2 identical over 10 bases. The V gene's germline CDR1 is SGDLS and CDR2 YYNGEE. The CDR3 has 15 amino acids. With V trimmed by 0 bases and J by 9 bases, 6 bases remained unmatched. The CDR3 DNA is TGTGCCAGCAGCGTAGACCTAGCGGGGGCAGGTGAGCAGTTCTTC. It translates to CASSVDLAGAGEQFF.

The chain carries TRBV5-6 and TRBJ2-7; no clear D. The CDR3 has 16 residues. Germline V gives CDR1 SGHDT, CDR2 YYEEEE. V lost 0 bases, J lost 0 bases, and 13 bases lay in between. The CDR3 bases are TGTGCCAGCAGCTTGGGCAGCTACTGGAGCTCCTACGAGCAGTACTTC. Encoded protein: CASSLGSYWSSYEQYF.

As for this clonotype: A read error may produce the germline difference seen at one junction end. The V and J genes are TRBV14 and TRBJ2-1; D uncertain. Germline CDR1 reads SGHDN; CDR2 reads FVKESK. The CDR3 runs to 16 residues. Here the CDR3 reads CASSQARASSYNEQSF. The CDR3 DNA reads as TGTGCCAGCAGCCAAGCCCGGGCGAGCTCCTACAATGAGCAGTCCTTC.

With respect to this clonotype: At one end, the junction sequence differs from germline, possibly due to a read error. The CDR3 nucleotides are TGCAGTGCTAGAACTGACAATGGGCAGTTCTTC. Its protein product is CSARTDNGQFF. The gene calls are TRBV20-1 and TRBJ2-1; D is uncertain. Germline-derived CDR1 and CDR2 are DFQATT and SNEGSKA (reference sequence). The CDR3 contains 11 residues.

This clonotype has just a few counts. The rearrangement joins TRBV25-1 to TRBJ2-1; a weak D match, TRBD1 (6 bases). Trimming stripped 4 bases from V and 8 bases from J, with 27 bases between. Per germline, CDR1 MGHDK and CDR2 SYGVNS. The CDR3 spans 18 residues. CDR3 nucleotides: TGTGCCAGCAGTGCCACGATTGGCCAGGGGAAAGGCGGAGATGAGCAGTTCTTC. Its translation is CASSATIGQGKGGDEQFF.

The chain carries TRBV27 and TRBJ2-1; no reliable D call. V was shortened by 7 bases and J by 4 bases, with 5 bases between the two germline ends. The CDR3 is 11 amino acids. CDR1 is MNHEY and CDR2 is SMNVEV in the germline V gene (reference sequence). The CDR3 DNA reads as TGTGCCAGCATCAAGTACAATGAGCAGTTCTTC. Its translation: CASIKYNEQFF.

The chain joins TRBV7-9 to TRBJ1-1; possibly TRBD1 for D (6 bases). The V and J ends lost 1 base and 5 bases respectively, with 14 bases between them. CDR3 length equals 15 residues. From germline, CDR1 is SEHNR and CDR2 FQNEAQ (reference sequence). CDR3 sequence (DNA): TGTGCCAGCAGCTTAGACTTGGGGCAGGGGACTGAAGCTTTCTTT. This sequence encodes CASSLDLGQGTEAFF.

CDR3 sequence: CSASTGTWGGEQYF. The CDR3 DNA follows: TGCAGTGCAAGTACCGGGACCTGGGGGGGAGAGCAGTACTTC. The rearrangement joins TRBV20-1 to TRBJ2-7; 7 nucleotides align to TRBD2. Germline V gene data show CDR1 as DFQATT and CDR2 as SNEGSKA (reference sequence). Losses at the gene ends were 6 bases for V and 7 bases for J; bases not matched to a gene: 15. The CDR3 consists of 14 residues.

This chain joins TRBV7-2 and TRBJ1-5; tentatively, D is TRBD1 (6 bases). V lost 1 base to trimming and J lost 9 bases, with 19 bases between them. The CDR3 is 16 amino acids. The germline CDR1 and CDR2 sequences are SGHTA and FQGNSA. CDR3 sequence reads: CASSLGTGARYSPQHF. CDR3 sequence (DNA): TGTGCCAGCAGCTTAGGGACGGGGGCCAGGTATTCGCCCCAGCATTTT.

The chain uses TRBV18 and TRBJ2-1; TRBD1 might be the D (5 bases). CDR1 and CDR2 (germline): KGHSH, LQKENI. This CDR3 is 15 amino acids long. V lost 8 bases and J lost 3, with 17 bases in between. The CDR3 here is CASNKGARVYNEQFF. CDR3 nucleotide sequence: TGTGCCAGCAATAAAGGGGCCAGGGTCTACAATGAGCAGTTCTTC. Full variable domain (remainder filled in from reference TRBV18 and TRBJ2-1): NAGVMQNPRHLVRRRGQEARLRCSPMKGHSHVYWYRQLPEEGLKFMVYLQKENIIDESGMPKERFSAEFPKEGPSILRIQQVVRGDSAAYFCASNKGARVYNEQFFGPGTRLTVL.

This clonotype was observed a few times. The chain joins TRBV10-1 to TRBJ2-2; TRBD2 agrees at 9 bases. Trimming at V came to 4 bases and at J to 7 bases, leaving 4 bases not matched to a gene. Germline values: CDR1 WNHNN, CDR2 SYGVQD (reference sequence). This CDR3 comprises 14 residues. The CDR3 sequence: CASSASGRSGELFF. The CDR3 DNA is TGCGCCAGCAGTGCGAGCGGGAGGAGCGGGGAGCTGTTTTTT.

The chain combines TRBV25-1 with TRBJ2-1, with D tentatively TRBD1 (6 bases). The ends were cut back, 2 bases at V and 5 bases at J, with 10 bases in the middle. The CDR3 totals 14 residues. Germline V gene sequence: CDR1 MGHDK, CDR2 SYGVNS. CDR3 bases: TGTGCCAGCAGTGAACCAAGACAGGACAATGAGCAGTTCTTC. It translates to CASSEPRQDNEQFF.

The chain uses TRBV5-4 and TRBJ2-4; 10 bases agree with TRBD1. The CDR3 length is 15 residues. The J segment lost 4 bases and the V segment lost 3 bases, leaving 4 bases of the junction unmatched. Germline V lookup: CDR1 SGHNT, CDR2 YYREEE (reference sequence). DNA of the CDR3: TGTGCCAGCAGCTCACCGGGACAGGGGAAAAACATTCAGTACTTC. Protein: CASSSPGQGKNIQYF.